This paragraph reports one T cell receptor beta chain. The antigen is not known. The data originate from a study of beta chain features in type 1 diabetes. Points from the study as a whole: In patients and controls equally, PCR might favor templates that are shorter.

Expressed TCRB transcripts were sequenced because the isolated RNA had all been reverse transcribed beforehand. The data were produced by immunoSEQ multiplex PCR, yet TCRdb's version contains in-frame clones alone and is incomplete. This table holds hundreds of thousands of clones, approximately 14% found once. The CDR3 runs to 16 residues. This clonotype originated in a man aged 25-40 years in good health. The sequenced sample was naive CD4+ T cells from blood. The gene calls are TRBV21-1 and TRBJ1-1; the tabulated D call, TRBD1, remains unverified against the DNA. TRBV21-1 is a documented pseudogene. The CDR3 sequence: CASHPDPQGRYTEAFF. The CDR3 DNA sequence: TGTGCCAGTCACCCTGACCCGCAGGGCAGGTACACTGAAGCTTTCTTT.